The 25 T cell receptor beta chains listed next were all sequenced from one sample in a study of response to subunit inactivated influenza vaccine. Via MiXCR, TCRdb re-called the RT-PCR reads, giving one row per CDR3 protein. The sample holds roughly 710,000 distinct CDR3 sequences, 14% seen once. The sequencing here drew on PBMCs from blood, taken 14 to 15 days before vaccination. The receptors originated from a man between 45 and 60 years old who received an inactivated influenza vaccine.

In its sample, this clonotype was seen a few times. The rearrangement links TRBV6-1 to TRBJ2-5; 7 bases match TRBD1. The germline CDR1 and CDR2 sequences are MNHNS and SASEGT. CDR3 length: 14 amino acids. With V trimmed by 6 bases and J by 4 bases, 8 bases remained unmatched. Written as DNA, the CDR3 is TGTGCCAGCAGAAACAGGGGTGCTGGAGAGACCCAGTACTTC. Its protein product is CASRNRGAGETQYF.

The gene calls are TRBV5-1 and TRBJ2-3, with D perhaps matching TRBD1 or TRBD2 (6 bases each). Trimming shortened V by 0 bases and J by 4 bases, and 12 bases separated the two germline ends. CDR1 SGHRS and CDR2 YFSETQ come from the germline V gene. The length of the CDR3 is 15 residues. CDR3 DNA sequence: TGCGCCAGCAGCTTGGCTCTGGGGGGCGCAGATACGCAGTATTTT. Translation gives CASSLALGGADTQYF.

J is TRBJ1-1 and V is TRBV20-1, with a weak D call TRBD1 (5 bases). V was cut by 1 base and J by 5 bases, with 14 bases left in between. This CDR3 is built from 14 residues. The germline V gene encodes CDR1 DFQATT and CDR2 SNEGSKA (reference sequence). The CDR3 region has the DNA TGCAGTGCTAGAGTTGGGGGGTGGGGGACTGAAGCTTTCTTT. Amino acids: CSARVGGWGTEAFF.

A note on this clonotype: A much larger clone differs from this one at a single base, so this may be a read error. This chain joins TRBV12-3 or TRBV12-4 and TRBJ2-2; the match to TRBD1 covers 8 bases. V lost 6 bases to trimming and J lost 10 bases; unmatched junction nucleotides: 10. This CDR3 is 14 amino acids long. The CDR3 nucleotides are TGTGCCAGCAGCCAGGGGGCAGGGTCCGAGGAGCTGTTTTTT. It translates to CASSQGAGSEELFF.

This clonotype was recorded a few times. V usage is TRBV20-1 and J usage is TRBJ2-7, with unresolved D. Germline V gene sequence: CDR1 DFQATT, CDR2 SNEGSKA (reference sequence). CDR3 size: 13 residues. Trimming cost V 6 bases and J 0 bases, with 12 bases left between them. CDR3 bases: TGCAGTGCCGCTGACACCAGCTCCTACGAGCAGTACTTC. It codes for CSAADTSSYEQYF.

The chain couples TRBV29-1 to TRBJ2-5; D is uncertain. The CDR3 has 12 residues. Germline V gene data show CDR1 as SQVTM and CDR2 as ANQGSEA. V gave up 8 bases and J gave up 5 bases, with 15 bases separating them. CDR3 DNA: TGCAGCCTTCAGTCGGGCGCGGAGACCCAGTACTTC. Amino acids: CSLQSGAETQYF.

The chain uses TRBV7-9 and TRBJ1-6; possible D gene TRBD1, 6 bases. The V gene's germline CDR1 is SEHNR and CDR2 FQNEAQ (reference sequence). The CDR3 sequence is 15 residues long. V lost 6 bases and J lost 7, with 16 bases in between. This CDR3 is CASRPLSGVNSPLHF. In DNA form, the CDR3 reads TGTGCCAGCAGACCCCTATCAGGGGTGAATTCACCCCTCCACTTT.

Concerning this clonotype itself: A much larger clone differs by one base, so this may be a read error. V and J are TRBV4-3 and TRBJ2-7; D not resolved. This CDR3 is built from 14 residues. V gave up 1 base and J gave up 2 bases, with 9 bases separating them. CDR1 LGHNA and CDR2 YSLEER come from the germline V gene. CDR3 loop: CASSQGSGPYEQYF. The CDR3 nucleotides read TGCGCCAGCAGCCAAGGGTCAGGCCCCTACGAGCAGTACTTC.

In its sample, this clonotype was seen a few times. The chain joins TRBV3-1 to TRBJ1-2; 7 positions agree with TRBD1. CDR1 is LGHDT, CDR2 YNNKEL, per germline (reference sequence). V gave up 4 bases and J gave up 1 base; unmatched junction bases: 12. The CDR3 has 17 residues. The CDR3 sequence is CASSPTWDSPYNYGYTF. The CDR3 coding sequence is TGTGCCAGCAGCCCGACCTGGGACAGCCCTTATAACTATGGCTACACCTTC.

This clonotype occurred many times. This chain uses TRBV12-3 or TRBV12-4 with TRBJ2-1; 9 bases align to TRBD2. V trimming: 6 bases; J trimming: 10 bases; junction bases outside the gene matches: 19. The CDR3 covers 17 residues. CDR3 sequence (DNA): TGTGCCAGCAGCCCCGCCCAAGGAGCGGGGGGCCGAGGGGAGCAGTTCTTC. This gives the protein CASSPAQGAGGRGEQFF.

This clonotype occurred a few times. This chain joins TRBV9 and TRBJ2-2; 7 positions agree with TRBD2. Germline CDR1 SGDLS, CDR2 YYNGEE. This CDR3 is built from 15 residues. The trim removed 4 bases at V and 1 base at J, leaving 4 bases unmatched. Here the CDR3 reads CASSWLAENTGELFF. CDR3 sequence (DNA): TGTGCCAGCAGCTGGCTAGCGGAGAACACCGGGGAGCTGTTTTTT.

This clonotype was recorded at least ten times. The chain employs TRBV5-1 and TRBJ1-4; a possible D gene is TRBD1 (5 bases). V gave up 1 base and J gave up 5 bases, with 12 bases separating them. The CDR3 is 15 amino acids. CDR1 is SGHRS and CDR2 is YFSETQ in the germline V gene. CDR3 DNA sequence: TGCGCCAGCAGCTTGTGGGGCAGTCAGAATGAAAAACTGTTTTTT. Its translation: CASSLWGSQNEKLFF.

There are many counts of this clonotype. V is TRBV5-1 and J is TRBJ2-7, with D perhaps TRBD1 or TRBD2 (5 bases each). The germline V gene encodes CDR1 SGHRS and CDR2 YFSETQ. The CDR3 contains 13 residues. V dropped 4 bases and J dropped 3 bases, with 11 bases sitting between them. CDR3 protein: CASSPGRNYEQYF. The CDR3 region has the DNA TGCGCCAGCAGCCCGGGACGGAACTACGAGCAGTACTTC.

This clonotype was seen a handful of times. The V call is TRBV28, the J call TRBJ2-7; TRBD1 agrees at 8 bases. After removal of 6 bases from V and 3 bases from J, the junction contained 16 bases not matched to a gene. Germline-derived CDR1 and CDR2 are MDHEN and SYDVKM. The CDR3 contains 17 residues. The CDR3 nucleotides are TGTGCCAGCAGAACTACCACCGACAGGGGTAAACACTACGAGCAGTACTTC. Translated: CASRTTTDRGKHYEQYF.

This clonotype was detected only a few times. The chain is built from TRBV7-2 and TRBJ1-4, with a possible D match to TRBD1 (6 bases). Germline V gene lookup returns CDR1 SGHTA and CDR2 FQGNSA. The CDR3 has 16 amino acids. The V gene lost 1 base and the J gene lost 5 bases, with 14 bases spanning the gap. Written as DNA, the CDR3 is TGTGCCAGCAGCTTAGACTTGACAGGCATAAATGAAAAACTGTTTTTT. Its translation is CASSLDLTGINEKLFF.

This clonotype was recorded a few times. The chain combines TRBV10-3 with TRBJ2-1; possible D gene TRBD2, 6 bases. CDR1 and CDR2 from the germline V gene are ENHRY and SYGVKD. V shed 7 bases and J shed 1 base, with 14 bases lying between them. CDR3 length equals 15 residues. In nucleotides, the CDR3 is TGTGCCATCACCAACACGGAGGGTTCCTACAATGAGCAGTTCTTC. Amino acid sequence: CAITNTEGSYNEQFF.

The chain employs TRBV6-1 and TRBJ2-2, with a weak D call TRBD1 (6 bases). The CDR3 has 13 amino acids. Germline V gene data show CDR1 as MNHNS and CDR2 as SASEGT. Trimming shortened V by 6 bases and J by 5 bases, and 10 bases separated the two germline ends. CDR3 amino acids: CASRPTGTGELFF. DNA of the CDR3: TGTGCCAGCAGGCCGACAGGAACCGGGGAGCTGTTTTTT.

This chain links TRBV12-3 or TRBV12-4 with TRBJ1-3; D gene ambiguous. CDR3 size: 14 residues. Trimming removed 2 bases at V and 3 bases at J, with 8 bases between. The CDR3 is CASSLSVVGNTIYF. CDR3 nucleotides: TGTGCCAGCAGTTTATCCGTGGTTGGAAACACCATATATTTT.

The CDR3 spells CSVDSSGNQETQYF. CDR3 nucleotide sequence: TGCAGCGTTGACTCCAGTGGGAACCAAGAGACCCAGTACTTC. The genes are TRBV29-1 and TRBJ2-5; no clear D. CDR1 is SQVTM and CDR2 is ANQGSEA in the germline V gene. Trimming cost V 3 bases and J 0 bases, with 11 bases left between them. This CDR3 spans 14 amino acids.

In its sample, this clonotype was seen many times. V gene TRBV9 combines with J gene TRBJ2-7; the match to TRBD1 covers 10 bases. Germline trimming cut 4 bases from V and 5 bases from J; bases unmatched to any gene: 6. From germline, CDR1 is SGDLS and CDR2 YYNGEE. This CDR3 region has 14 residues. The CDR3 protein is CASSLQTGGDEQYF. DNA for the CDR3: TGTGCCAGCAGCCTTCAGACAGGGGGCGACGAGCAGTACTTC.

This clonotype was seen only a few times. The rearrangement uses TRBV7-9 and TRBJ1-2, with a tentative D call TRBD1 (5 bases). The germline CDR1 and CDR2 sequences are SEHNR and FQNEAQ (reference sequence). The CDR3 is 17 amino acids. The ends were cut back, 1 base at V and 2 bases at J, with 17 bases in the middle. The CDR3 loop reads CASSLEQAGTANYGYTF. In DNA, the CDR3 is TGTGCCAGCAGCTTAGAACAAGCCGGGACGGCAAACTATGGCTACACCTTC.

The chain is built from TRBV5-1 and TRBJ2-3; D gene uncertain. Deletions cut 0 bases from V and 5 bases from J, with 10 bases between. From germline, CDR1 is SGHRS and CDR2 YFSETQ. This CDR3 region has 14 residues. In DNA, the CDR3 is TGCGCCAGCAGCTTGGGGCAGCCCGGAGATACGCAGTATTTT. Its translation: CASSLGQPGDTQYF.

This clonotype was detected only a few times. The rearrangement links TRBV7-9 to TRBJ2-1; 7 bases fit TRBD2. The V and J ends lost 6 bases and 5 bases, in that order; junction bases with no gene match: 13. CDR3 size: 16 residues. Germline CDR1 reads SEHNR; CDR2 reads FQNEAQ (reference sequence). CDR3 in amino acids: CASSPTLAVGNNEQFF. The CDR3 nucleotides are TGTGCCAGCAGTCCAACTCTAGCGGTCGGGAACAATGAGCAGTTCTTC.

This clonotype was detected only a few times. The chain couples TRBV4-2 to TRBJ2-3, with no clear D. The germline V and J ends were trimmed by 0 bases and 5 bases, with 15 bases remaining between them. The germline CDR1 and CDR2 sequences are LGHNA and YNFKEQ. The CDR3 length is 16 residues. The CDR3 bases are TGTGCCAGCAGCCAAGAAGGGCCCCCATCTAGAGATACGCAGTATTTT. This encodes CASSQEGPPSRDTQYF.

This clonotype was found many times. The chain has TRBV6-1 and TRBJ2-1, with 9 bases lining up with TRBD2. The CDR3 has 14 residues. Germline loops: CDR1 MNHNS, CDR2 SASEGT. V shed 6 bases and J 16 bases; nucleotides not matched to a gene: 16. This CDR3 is CASRDPHLAGRPFF. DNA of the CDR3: TGTGCCAGCAGAGACCCACACCTAGCGGGACGGCCTTTCTTC.